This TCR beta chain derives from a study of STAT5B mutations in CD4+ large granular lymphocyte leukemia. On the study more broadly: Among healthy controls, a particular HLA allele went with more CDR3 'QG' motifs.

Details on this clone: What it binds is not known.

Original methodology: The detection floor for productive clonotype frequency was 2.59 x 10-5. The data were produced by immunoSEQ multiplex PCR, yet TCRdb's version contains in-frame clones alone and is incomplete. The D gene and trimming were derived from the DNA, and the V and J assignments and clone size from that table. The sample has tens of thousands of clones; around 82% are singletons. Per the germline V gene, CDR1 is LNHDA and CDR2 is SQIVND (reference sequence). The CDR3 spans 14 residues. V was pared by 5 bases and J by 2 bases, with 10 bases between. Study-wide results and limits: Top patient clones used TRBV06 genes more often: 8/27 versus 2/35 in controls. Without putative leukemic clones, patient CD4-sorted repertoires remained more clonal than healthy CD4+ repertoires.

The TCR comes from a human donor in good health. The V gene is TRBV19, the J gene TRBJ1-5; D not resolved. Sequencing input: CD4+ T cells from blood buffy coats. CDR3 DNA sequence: TGTGCCAGTAGTGCTATCAACCGCAATCAGCCCCAGCATTTT. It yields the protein CASSAINRNQPQHF.